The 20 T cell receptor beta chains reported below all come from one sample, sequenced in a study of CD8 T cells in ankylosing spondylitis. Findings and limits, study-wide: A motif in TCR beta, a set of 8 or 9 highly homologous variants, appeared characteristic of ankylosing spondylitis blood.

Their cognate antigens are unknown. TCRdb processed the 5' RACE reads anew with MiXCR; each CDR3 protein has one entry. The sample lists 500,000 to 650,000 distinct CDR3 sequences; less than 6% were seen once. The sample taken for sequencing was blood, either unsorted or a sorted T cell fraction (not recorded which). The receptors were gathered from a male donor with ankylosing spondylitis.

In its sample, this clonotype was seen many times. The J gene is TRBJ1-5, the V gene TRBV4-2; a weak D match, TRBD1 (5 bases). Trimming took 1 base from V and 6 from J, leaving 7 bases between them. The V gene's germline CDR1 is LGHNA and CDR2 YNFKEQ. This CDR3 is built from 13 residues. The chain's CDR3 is CASSQGGVQPQHF. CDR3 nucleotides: TGTGCCAGCAGCCAAGGAGGGGTTCAGCCCCAGCATTTT.

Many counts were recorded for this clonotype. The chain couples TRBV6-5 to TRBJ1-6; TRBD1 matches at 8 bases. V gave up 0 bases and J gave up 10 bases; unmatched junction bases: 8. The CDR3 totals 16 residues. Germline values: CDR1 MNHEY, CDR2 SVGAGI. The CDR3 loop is CASSYSPGGNGSPLHF. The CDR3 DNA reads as TGTGCCAGCAGTTACTCGCCAGGGGGCAACGGGTCACCCCTCCACTTT.

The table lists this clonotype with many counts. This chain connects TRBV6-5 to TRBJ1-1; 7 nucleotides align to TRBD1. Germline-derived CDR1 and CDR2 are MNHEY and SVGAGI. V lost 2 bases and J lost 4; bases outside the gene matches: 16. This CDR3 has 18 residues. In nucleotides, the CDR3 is TGTGCCAGCAGTTACACTCCGCCGACAGGGATGGGGGGCACTGAAGCTTTCTTT. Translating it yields CASSYTPPTGMGGTEAFF.

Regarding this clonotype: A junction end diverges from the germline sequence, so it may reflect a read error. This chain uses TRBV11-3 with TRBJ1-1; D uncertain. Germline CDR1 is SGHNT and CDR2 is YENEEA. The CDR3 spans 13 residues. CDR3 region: CASSLTGSPEVFF. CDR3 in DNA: TGTGCCAGCAGCTTAACGGGGAGCCCTGAAGTTTTCTTT.

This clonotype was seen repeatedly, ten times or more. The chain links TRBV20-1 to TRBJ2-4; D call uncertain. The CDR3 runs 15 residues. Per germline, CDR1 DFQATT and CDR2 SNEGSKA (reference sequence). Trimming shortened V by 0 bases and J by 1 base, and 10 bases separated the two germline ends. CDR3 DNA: TGCAGTGCTAGAGAATCCTTTTTCGCCAAAAACATTCAGTACTTC. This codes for CSARESFFAKNIQYF.

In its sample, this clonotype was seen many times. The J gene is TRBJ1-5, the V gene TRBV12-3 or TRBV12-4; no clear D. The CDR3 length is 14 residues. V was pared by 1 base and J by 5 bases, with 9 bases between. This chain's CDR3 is CASSLERAYQPQHF. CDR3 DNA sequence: TGTGCCAGCAGTTTAGAACGCGCGTATCAGCCCCAGCATTTT.

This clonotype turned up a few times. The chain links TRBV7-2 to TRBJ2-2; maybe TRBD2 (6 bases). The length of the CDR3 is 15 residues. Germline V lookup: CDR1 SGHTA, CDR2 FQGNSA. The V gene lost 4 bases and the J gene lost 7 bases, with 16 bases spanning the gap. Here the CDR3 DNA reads TGTGCCAGCAGCTCGCGGGGACCAGCGATCGGGGAGCTGTTTTTT. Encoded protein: CASSSRGPAIGELFF. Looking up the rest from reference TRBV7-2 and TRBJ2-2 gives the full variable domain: GAGVSQSPSNKVTEKGKDVELRCDPISGHTALYWYRQSLGQGLEFLIYFQGNSAPDKSGLPSDRFSAERTGGSVSTLTIQRTQQEDSAVYLCASSSRGPAIGELFFGEGSRLTVL.

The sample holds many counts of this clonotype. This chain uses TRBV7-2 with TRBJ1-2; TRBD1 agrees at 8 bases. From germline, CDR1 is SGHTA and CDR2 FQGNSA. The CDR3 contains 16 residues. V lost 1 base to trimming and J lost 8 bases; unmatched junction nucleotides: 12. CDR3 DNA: TGTGCCAGCAGCTTAGTTTCCCAGGGGGCCTTTGGGGGCTACACCTTC. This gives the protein CASSLVSQGAFGGYTF.

CDR3 loop: CSAHPYGGMRETQYF. In DNA form, the CDR3 reads TGCAGTGCTCACCCTTACGGGGGGATGAGGGAGACCCAGTACTTC. The chain combines TRBV20-1 with TRBJ2-5, with 7 bases matching TRBD2. The CDR3 loop spans 15 amino acids. V shed 5 bases, J shed 5 bases, and the junction held 14 bases outside the gene matches. CDR1 and CDR2 from the germline V gene are DFQATT and SNEGSKA (reference sequence).

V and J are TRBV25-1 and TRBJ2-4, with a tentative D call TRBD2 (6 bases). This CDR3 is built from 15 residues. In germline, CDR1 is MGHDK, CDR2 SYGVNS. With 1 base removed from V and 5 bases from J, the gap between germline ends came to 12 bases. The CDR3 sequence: CASSESGGVQNIQYF. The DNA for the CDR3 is TGTGCCAGCAGTGAATCCGGGGGAGTTCAAAACATTCAGTACTTC.

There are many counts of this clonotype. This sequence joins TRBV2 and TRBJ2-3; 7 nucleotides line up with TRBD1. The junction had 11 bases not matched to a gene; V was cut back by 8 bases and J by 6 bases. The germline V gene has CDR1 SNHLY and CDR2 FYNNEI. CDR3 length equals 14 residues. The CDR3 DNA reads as TGTGCCAGCGTGCGGAGGCAGGGGGTTGATACGCAGTATTTT. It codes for CASVRRQGVDTQYF.

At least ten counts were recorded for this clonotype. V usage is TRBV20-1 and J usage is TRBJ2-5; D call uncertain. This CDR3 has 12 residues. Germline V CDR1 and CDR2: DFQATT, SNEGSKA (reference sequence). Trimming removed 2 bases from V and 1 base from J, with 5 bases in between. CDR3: CSARPPQETQYF. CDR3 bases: TGCAGTGCTAGACCTCCCCAAGAGACCCAGTACTTC.

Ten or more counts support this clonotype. The CDR3 sequence is CASSPRDSRIHGYTF. The CDR3 nucleotides are TGTGCCAGCAGCCCGCGGGACAGTCGGATTCATGGCTACACCTTC. The chain employs TRBV7-9 and TRBJ1-2; TRBD1 agrees at 7 bases. The CDR3 contains 15 residues. CDR1 is SEHNR, CDR2 FQNEAQ, per germline (reference sequence). V was clipped by 5 bases and J by 6 bases; unmatched bases: 12.

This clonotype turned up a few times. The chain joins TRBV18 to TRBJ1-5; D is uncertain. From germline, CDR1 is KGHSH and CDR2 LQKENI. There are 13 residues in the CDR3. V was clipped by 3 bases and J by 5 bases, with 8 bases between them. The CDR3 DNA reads TGTGCCAGCTCACCCTTCGCTGATCAGCCCCAGCATTTT. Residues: CASSPFADQPQHF.

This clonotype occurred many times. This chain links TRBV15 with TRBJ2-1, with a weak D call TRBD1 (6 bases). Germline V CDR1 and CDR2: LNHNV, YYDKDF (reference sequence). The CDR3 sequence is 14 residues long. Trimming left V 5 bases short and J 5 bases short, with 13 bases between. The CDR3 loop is CATSGRGHDNEQFF. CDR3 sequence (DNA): TGTGCCACCAGCGGTAGGGGACATGACAATGAGCAGTTCTTC.

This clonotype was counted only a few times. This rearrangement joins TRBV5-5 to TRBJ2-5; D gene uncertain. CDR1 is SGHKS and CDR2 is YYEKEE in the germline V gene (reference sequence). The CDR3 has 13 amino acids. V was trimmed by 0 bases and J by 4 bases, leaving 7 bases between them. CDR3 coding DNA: TGTGCCAGCAGCTTGGATGGCGTAGAGACCCAGTACTTC. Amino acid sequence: CASSLDGVETQYF. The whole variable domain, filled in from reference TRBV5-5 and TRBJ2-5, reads DAGVTQSPTHLIKTRGQQVTLRCSPISGHKSVSWYQQVLGQGPQFIFQYYEKEERGRGNFPDRFSARQFPNYSSELNVNALLLGDSALYLCASSLDGVETQYFGPGTRLLVL.

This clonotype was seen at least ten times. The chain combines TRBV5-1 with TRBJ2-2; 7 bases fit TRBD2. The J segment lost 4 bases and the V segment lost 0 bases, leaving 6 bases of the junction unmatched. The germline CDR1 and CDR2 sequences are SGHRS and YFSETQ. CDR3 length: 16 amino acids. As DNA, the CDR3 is TGCGCCAGCAGCTTGGAGGTCAGCGGGACCACCGGGGAGCTGTTTTTT. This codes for CASSLEVSGTTGELFF.

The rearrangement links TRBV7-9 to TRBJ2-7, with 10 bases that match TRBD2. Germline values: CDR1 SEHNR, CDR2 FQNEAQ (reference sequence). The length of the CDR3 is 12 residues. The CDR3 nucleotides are TGTGCGTCTAGCGGGAGCGGTAACGAGCAGTACTTC. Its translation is CASSGSGNEQYF.

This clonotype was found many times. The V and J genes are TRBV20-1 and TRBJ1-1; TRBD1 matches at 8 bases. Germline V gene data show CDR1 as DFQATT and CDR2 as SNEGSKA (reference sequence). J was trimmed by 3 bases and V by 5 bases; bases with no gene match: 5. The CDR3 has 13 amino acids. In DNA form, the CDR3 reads TGCAGTGCTGCACAGGGGGTTGACACTGAAGCTTTCTTT. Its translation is CSAAQGVDTEAFF.

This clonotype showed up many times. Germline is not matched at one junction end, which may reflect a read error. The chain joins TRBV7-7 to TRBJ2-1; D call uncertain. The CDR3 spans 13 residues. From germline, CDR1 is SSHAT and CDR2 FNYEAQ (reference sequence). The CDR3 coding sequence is TGTGCTAGCAGCTCAACTTCGAACAATGAGCAGTTCTTC. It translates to CASSSTSNNEQFF.